This T cell receptor beta chain stems from a study of blood T cells in healthy people across ages. Points from the study as a whole: Age showed a roughly linear inverse relationship with TCR beta diversity per million T cells.

To note about this clonotype: Its specificity is not known.

For the second PCR, which ran for about 7 to 12 cycles, a sample-barcoded 5' primer and a J-beta primer mix were used. Researchers report that a template-switch adaptor with 12 random nucleotides tagged each cDNA molecule. Each CDR3 protein gets one entry after TCRdb re-called the 5' RACE reads with MiXCR. The profile covers around 990,000 distinct CDR3 sequences, with 35% to 40% appearing a single time and less than 15% taken by the ten largest. Per sample, a minimum of 6 million PBMCs were isolated. The TCR sequence derives from a man between 18 and 29 years old in good health. The sequencing input was blood.

The CDR3 region is CASSYGTSGYFQETQYF. DNA of the CDR3: TGTGCCAGCAGTTACGGGACTAGCGGCTACTTTCAAGAGACCCAGTACTTC. The genes are TRBV6-2 or TRBV6-3 and TRBJ2-5; TRBD2 aligns across 11 bases. The V segment lost 2 bases and the J segment 2 bases; nucleotides outside the gene matches: 7. The germline V gene has CDR1 MNHEY and CDR2 SVGEGT. This CDR3 region has 17 residues.